Shown below are 29 T cell receptor beta chains from a single sample sequenced in a study of tumor-infiltrating lymphocytes in primary liver carcinoma (dated by TCRdb to the late 2010s). The run used an Illumina HiSeq 2500. A constant-region primer and ProtoScript II reverse transcriptase were used to reverse-transcribe TCRbeta-specific cDNA from around 480 ng total RNA. Three nested multiplex PCR rounds, following a slightly modified ARM-PCR procedure, were used to build the TCRbeta libraries. Multiplex TRBV1-TRBV30 forward primers and a Cbeta reverse primer were used in the first two PCR rounds, each of which was run for around 10 cycles. Clones were called with MiXCR by TCRdb after fastp trimmed the public reads at Q25, and only in-frame beta chains were retained. Entries that share a CDR3 protein sequence are merged under the most common genes and DNA. The sample table holds around 330,000 distinct CDR3 sequences, of which 65% were seen once. The top ten clonotypes cover roughly 8.6% of the sample.

Blood RNA was extracted from unsorted whole blood with TRIzol reagent; germline DNA came from the DNeasy Blood & Tissue kit. Input material: peripheral blood. Source of these receptors: a man aged 40-49 years with primary liver carcinoma and hepatitis B virus infection.

Of note for this clonotype: A much larger clone lies one base from this, so it may be a read error. J is TRBJ2-1 and V is TRBV30; 12 bases map to TRBD2. Per germline, CDR1 GTSNPN and CDR2 SVGIG (reference sequence). The CDR3 totals 14 residues. V lost 5 bases, J lost 7 bases, and 6 bases stayed unmatched. CDR3 in DNA: TGTGCCTGGTGTGAGACTAGCGGGGGAAATGAGCAGTTCTTC. It codes for CAWCETSGGNEQFF.

The chain links TRBV20-1 to TRBJ2-2; TRBD2 matches at 15 bases. Germline assignment: CDR1 DFQATT and CDR2 SNEGSKA (reference sequence). J lost 5 bases, V lost 5 bases, and 6 bases had no gene match. The CDR3 is 16 amino acids. CDR3 coding DNA: TGCAGTGCTCGTGGACTAGCGGGAGGGGAAACCGGGGAGCTGTTTTTT. Protein sequence: CSARGLAGGETGELFF.

The V call is TRBV11-2, the J call TRBJ2-7; 9 bases line up with TRBD1. With V trimmed by 3 bases and J by 6 bases, 12 bases remained unmatched. The CDR3 totals 16 residues. From germline, CDR1 is SGHAT and CDR2 FQNNGV. This chain's CDR3 is CASSFIQGAIHSEQYF. CDR3 bases: TGTGCCAGCAGCTTCATACAGGGGGCCATACATAGCGAGCAGTACTTC.

In its sample, this clonotype was seen a few times. The chain employs TRBV5-4 and TRBJ2-1; D not certain. CDR3 size: 15 residues. V dropped 3 bases and J dropped 5 bases, with 15 bases sitting between them. CDR1 and CDR2 from the germline V gene are SGHNT and YYREEE (reference sequence). The chain's CDR3 is CASSSGLGFNNEQFF. In nucleotides, the CDR3 is TGTGCCAGCAGCTCCGGTTTAGGGTTCAACAATGAGCAGTTCTTC.

This clonotype was seen repeatedly, ten times or more. The chain links TRBV4-1 to TRBJ2-1; a weak D match, TRBD2 (6 bases). Germline V gives CDR1 MGHRA, CDR2 YSYEKL. V was trimmed by 5 bases and J by 8 bases, leaving 19 bases between them. The CDR3 is 15 residues long. The CDR3 region has the DNA TGCGCCAGCAGCAGCCCCGGAGGGTTGGTAGATGAGCAGTTCTTC. Translation: CASSSPGGLVDEQFF.

For this clonotype: An end of the junction differs from the germline gene, which may be a read error. V usage is TRBV20-1 and J usage is TRBJ1-1; TRBD1 matches at 7 bases. Germline V CDR1 and CDR2: DFQATT, SNEGSKA (reference sequence). The CDR3 runs to 11 residues. The CDR3 DNA reads as TGCAGTGCAGGGGGCTACACTGAAGCTTTCTTC. It specifies CSAGGYTEAFF.

The sample holds one count of this clonotype. Given a much more abundant clone one base away, this may be a read error. This chain connects TRBV12-3 or TRBV12-4 to TRBJ1-6; perhaps TRBD1 as D (6 bases). The CDR3 loop spans 17 amino acids. This CDR3 reads CASSLKSVAGAGSPLPF. DNA for the CDR3: TGTGCCAGCAGTCTCAAATCGGTGGCAGGGGCGGGTTCACCCCTCCCCTTT.

Regarding this clonotype: A much more abundant neighbour one base away suggests this may be a read error. The CDR3 sequence is CASSLWGGSDQYF. The CDR3 DNA reads as TGTGCCAGCAGCCTCTGGGGGGGTTCCGATCAGTACTTC. The genes are TRBV12-3 or TRBV12-4 and TRBJ2-7; 7 nucleotides line up with TRBD2. The CDR3 covers 13 residues. Trimming removed 6 bases from V and 10 bases from J; junction bases left unmatched: 12.

The V and J genes are TRBV5-1 and TRBJ2-1; maybe TRBD2 (6 bases). The germline V gene has CDR1 SGHRS and CDR2 YFSETQ. The germline V and J ends were trimmed by 4 bases and 8 bases, with 16 bases remaining between them. This CDR3 is 14 amino acids long. CDR3 in amino acids: CASSRDSAGDEQFF. For the CDR3, the DNA is TGCGCCAGCAGCAGGGACTCCGCGGGTGATGAGCAGTTCTTC. The full variable domain, in which reference TRBV5-1 and TRBJ2-1 provide the parts outside the CDR3, is KAGVTQTPRYLIKTRGQQVTLSCSPISGHRSVSWYQQTPGQGLQFLFEYFSETQRNKGNFPGRFSGRQFSNSRSEMNVSTLELGDSALYLCASSRDSAGDEQFFGPGTRLTVL.

There are a few counts of this clonotype. The V call is TRBV5-1, the J call TRBJ2-1; 11 bases are shared with TRBD2. The CDR3 runs to 15 residues. V lost 3 bases to trimming and J lost 6 bases; unmatched junction nucleotides: 5. The V gene's germline CDR1 is SGHRS and CDR2 YFSETQ. The CDR3 nucleotides read TGCGCCAGCAGCTCCACTAGCGGGAGTCCCAATGAGCAGTTCTTC. Translation gives CASSSTSGSPNEQFF.

This clonotype was seen once. Germline is not matched at one junction end, which may reflect a read error. The V and J genes are TRBV29-1 and TRBJ1-1, with 7 bases lining up with TRBD1. This CDR3 spans 14 amino acids. The germline V gene encodes CDR1 SQVTM and CDR2 ANQGSEA. In DNA form, the CDR3 reads TGCAGCGCGGACAGGAGGGGGCTAAACACTGAGGCTTTCTTT. It is translated as CSADRRGLNTEAFF.

This chain links TRBV30 with TRBJ1-5; 10 bases line up with TRBD1. With V trimmed by 2 bases and J by 7 bases, 8 bases remained unmatched. The germline V gene encodes CDR1 GTSNPN and CDR2 SVGIG (reference sequence). This CDR3 is built from 15 residues. CDR3 sequence reads: CAWSHRQGALQPQHF. CDR3 DNA sequence: TGTGCCTGGAGTCATAGACAGGGGGCCCTCCAGCCCCAGCATTTT.

Comments on this clonotype: The missing conserved phenylalanine or tryptophan at the end of this CDR3 makes a read error likely. The CDR3 sequence: CVSSGKWGVDEQFL. CDR3 nucleotide sequence: TGTGTCAGCAGCGGGAAGTGGGGGGTTGATGAGCAGTTCTTA. The chain recombines TRBV11-1 with TRBJ2-1, with TRBD2 matching over 7 bases. The CDR3 has 14 amino acids. In germline, CDR1 is SGHAT, CDR2 FQDESV (reference sequence).

About this clonotype itself: This may be a read error: a much more frequent sequence differs by one nucleotide. The J gene is TRBJ2-7, the V gene TRBV6-2 or TRBV6-3; 8 nucleotides agree with TRBD1. The CDR3 covers 15 residues. Germline-derived CDR1 and CDR2 are MNHEY and SVGEGT. CDR3 in DNA: TGTGCCAGCGGTTACTCGACCAGGGGGCAAAACGAGCAGTACTTC. Amino acids: CASGYSTRGQNEQYF.

A few counts support this clonotype. Possible read error: a much larger clone is one base away. This chain links TRBV29-1 with TRBJ1-5; 8 positions agree with TRBD1. The germline V gene has CDR1 SQVTM and CDR2 ANQGSEA. The CDR3 runs to 17 residues. In nucleotides, the CDR3 is TGCAGCGTTCAAGACAGGGGTGATGGTTGGGGCAATCAGCCCCAGCATTTT. Encoded protein: CSVQDRGDGWGNQPQHF.

Points on this clonotype: Since a much larger clone is just one base distant, this may be a read error. The CDR3 sequence is CASSSGTTTYGQYF. The CDR3 region has the DNA TGTGCCAGCAGTTCCGGGACGACGACCTACGGGCAGTACTTC. The chain couples TRBV5-5 to TRBJ2-7; D is possibly TRBD1 or TRBD2 (5 bases each). The CDR3 is 14 residues long. The germline V gene has CDR1 SGHKS and CDR2 YYEKEE (reference sequence).

V and J are TRBV11-2 and TRBJ2-2; D perhaps matches TRBD1 (5 bases). V shed 4 bases and J shed 7 bases, with 13 bases lying between them. The CDR3 is made up of 14 amino acids. Germline CDR1 SGHAT, CDR2 FQNNGV. CDR3 DNA sequence: TGTGCCAGCAGCTACAGGCGATCCCACGGGGAGCTGTTTTTT. This encodes CASSYRRSHGELFF.

In its sample, this clonotype was seen a few times. This may come from a read error, since a much larger clone is one base off. The J gene is TRBJ1-5, the V gene TRBV6-5; a possible D gene is TRBD1 (5 bases). The CDR3 runs to 16 residues. The ends were cut back, 7 bases at V and 1 base at J, with 17 bases in the middle. Germline CDR1 and CDR2: MNHEY and SVGAGI. The CDR3 loop reads CASNLRSGVSNQPQHF. In nucleotides, the CDR3 is TGTGCCAGCAACCTCCGCTCGGGGGTAAGCAATCAGCCCCAGCATTTT.

This clonotype was seen only once. An end of the junction does not agree with germline; a read error may underlie this. The V call is TRBV12-3 or TRBV12-4, the J call TRBJ1-2; TRBD1 aligns across 7 bases. The CDR3 sequence is 14 residues long. CDR3: CASSLTPGGKGYTF. DNA for the CDR3: TGTGCCAGTAGTTTAACCCCAGGGGGAAAGGGCTACACCTTC.

This clonotype has only one observation. One end of the junction is discordant with germline, which a read error may explain. V usage is TRBV6-1 and J usage is TRBJ2-1; D unresolved. The CDR3 length is 13 residues. Germline assignment: CDR1 MNHNS and CDR2 SASEGT. CDR3 residues: CASSYEFYKEQFF. The DNA for the CDR3 is TGTGCCTCTTCTTACGAATTTTACAAAGAGCAGTTCTTC.

Regarding this clonotype: The junction departs from the called germline gene at one end, perhaps through a read error. CDR3 in DNA: TGCAGCTCTTTCGGGACTAGCGGGAACGAGATCCAGTACTTC. Translating gives CSSFGTSGNEIQYF. The chain is built from TRBV29-1 and TRBJ2-5, with 13 bases aligning to TRBD2. This CDR3 contains 14 residues. Per the germline V gene, CDR1 is SQVTM and CDR2 is ANQGSEA.

The chain combines TRBV11-2 with TRBJ2-3; D call uncertain. Germline V gives CDR1 SGHAT, CDR2 FQNNGV. The length of the CDR3 is 13 residues. Written as DNA, the CDR3 is TGTGTCTGCAGCCCCCCCCTCGAAGATACGCAGTATTTT. Amino acids: CVCSPPLEDTQYF.

The CDR3 here is CASRTRLNNEQFF. The CDR3 bases are TGCGCCAGCCGGACAAGGCTGAACAATGAGCAGTTCTTC. V gene TRBV10-2 combines with J gene TRBJ2-1; the D gene is possibly TRBD1 (5 bases). The CDR3 spans 13 residues. Germline V gives CDR1 WSHSY, CDR2 SAAADI. With 8 bases removed from V and 5 bases from J, the gap between germline ends came to 13 bases.

The rearrangement joins TRBV5-1 to TRBJ2-2; 8 bases fit TRBD2. V lost 4 bases and J lost 8; bases outside the gene matches: 10. The CDR3 spans 15 residues. Germline CDR1 and CDR2: SGHRS and YFSETQ. CDR3 in amino acids: CASSRLALNIGELFF. The CDR3 DNA sequence: TGCGCCAGCAGCCGACTAGCGTTAAACATTGGGGAGCTGTTTTTT.

The chain joins TRBV7-8 to TRBJ1-3, with D unclear. V was trimmed by 0 bases and J by 4 bases, leaving 13 bases between them. CDR1 SGHVS and CDR2 FQNEAQ come from the germline V gene. The CDR3 consists of 16 residues. CDR3: CASSLAVTRAGNTIYF. The CDR3, as DNA: TGTGCCAGCAGCTTAGCGGTCACCCGGGCCGGAAACACCATATATTTT. The variable domain in full, completed from reference TRBV7-8 and TRBJ1-3, reads GAGVSQSPRYKVAKRGQDVALRCDPISGHVSLFWYQQALGQGPEFLTYFQNEAQLDKSGLPSDRFFAERPEGSVSTLKIQRTQQEDSAVYLCASSLAVTRAGNTIYFGEGSWLTVV.

With respect to this clonotype: At one end the junction does not follow the germline gene, possibly because of a read error. This chain connects TRBV29-1 to TRBJ2-1; D is unclear. This CDR3 has 16 residues. The germline CDR1 and CDR2 sequences are SQVTM and ANQGSEA. The DNA of the CDR3 is TGCAACGTTGATTTAGCCCAAGGTGACTCCTACAATGAGCAGTTCTTC. This translates into CNVDLAQGDSYNEQFF.

This clonotype was seen more than once but under ten times. V is TRBV28 and J is TRBJ2-7; D remains ambiguous. Germline V CDR1 and CDR2: MDHEN, SYDVKM. Trimming stripped 2 bases from V and 2 bases from J, with 13 bases between. The CDR3 extends over 15 amino acids. DNA for the CDR3: TGTGCCAGCAGTTTAAGGTTCGGCCCCGCCTACGAGCAGTACTTC. Protein: CASSLRFGPAYEQYF.

This clonotype was detected many times. This chain links TRBV12-3 or TRBV12-4 with TRBJ2-3; D unclear. Trimming took off 4 bases at V and 3 bases at J, with 8 bases between the two ends. This CDR3 spans 13 amino acids. In DNA form, the CDR3 reads TGTGCCAGCAGTTCTCGGACGACAGATACGCAGTATTTT. It specifies CASSSRTTDTQYF.

The rearrangement links TRBV28 to TRBJ1-5; possible D gene TRBD1, 5 bases. Germline assignment: CDR1 MDHEN and CDR2 SYDVKM. The CDR3 length is 10 residues. V lost 11 bases and J lost 5, with 7 bases in between. CDR3: CAGGYQPQHF. The CDR3 region has the DNA TGTGCCGGGGGGTATCAGCCCCAGCATTTT.